The text below deals with one TCR beta chain. Its antigen remains unknown. The data are from a study of cytomegalovirus exposure and HLA in healthy donors. Looking at the study overall: The 90 to 150 validation repertoires matched the approximately 700 first-cohort repertoires in platform, a later analysis reported. The study, taken as a whole, reports: The finding came from a later analysis; first-cohort TCR clusters tended to co-occur in the 130 or so validation repertoires. Rarity marked most TCR sequences, yet some public TCRs occurred in many donors.

Germline trimming cut 4 bases from V and 5 bases from J; bases unmatched to any gene: 12. The CDR3 runs to 15 residues. Germline assignment: CDR1 SQVTM and CDR2 ANQGSEA. Clones were sequenced by immunoSEQ multiplex PCR, and TCRdb holds only the in-frame ones, with some missing. The table records a few hundred thousand clones, 75% to 90% of them present only once. The sequence was obtained from a woman younger than 35 in good health and CMV-seronegative. The sequencing input was PBMCs. The chain carries TRBV29-1 and TRBJ2-5, with TRBD1 matching over 8 bases. The CDR3: CSVGSGGAGYETQYF. CDR3 bases: TGCAGCGTTGGATCAGGGGGCGCGGGGTACGAGACCCAGTACTTC.